Below, 21 T cell receptor beta chains from the same sample are listed, as sequenced in a study of T cell responses to AZD1222 COVID-19 vaccine. Measured with immunoSEQ multiplex PCR; TCRdb has only the in-frame clones, and not every one. The sample includes around 150,000 clones, 94% of them seen just once. Sample: peripheral blood, taken 28 days after the second AZD1222 dose. All receptors come from an adult who received the AZD1222 COVID-19 vaccine.

This chain uses TRBV5-6 with TRBJ2-7; D gene ambiguous. V lost 0 bases to trimming and J lost 0 bases, with 7 bases between them. The CDR3 contains 14 residues. CDR1 SGHDT and CDR2 YYEEEE come from the germline V gene. CDR3 nucleotide sequence: TGTGCCAGCAGCTTGGTGCACGGCTCCTACGAGCAGTACTTC. Protein product: CASSLVHGSYEQYF.

The V gene is TRBV5-7, the J gene TRBJ2-4; 9 bases are shared with TRBD2. TRBV5-7 is given ORF status, its function remaining uncertain. CDR3 length equals 17 residues. Trimming cost V 7 bases and J 2 bases; bases outside gene matches: 13. The CDR3 here is CASSGGASGNPKNIQYF. In DNA form, the CDR3 reads TGTGCCAGCTCGGGAGGGGCTAGCGGGAATCCCAAAAACATTCAGTACTTC.

The J gene is TRBJ1-2, the V gene TRBV5-1; D is unresolved. The CDR3 spans 14 residues. Between the trimmed V and J ends, which lost 7 bases and 4 bases, there was a span of 17 bases. The V gene's germline CDR1 is SGHRS and CDR2 YFSETQ. CDR3 nucleotides: TGCGCCAGCTCCAATGGGGATGGCGCCTATGGCTACACCTTC. It translates to CASSNGDGAYGYTF. Looking up the rest from reference TRBV5-1 and TRBJ1-2 gives the full variable domain: KAGVTQTPRYLIKTRGQQVTLSCSPISGHRSVSWYQQTPGQGLQFLFEYFSETQRNKGNFPGRFSGRQFSNSRSEMNVSTLELGDSALYLCASSNGDGAYGYTFGSGTRLTVV.

The V call is TRBV21-1, the J call TRBJ2-1; TRBD2 is taken as the D call from the table, unchecked against the DNA. TRBV21-1 constitutes a pseudogene. The CDR3 contains 13 residues. In nucleotides, the CDR3 is TGTGCCAGCAGTAAGACTATTTACAATGAGCAGTTCTTC. Residues: CASSKTIYNEQFF.

The chain combines TRBV28 with TRBJ2-2, with 9 bases that match TRBD1. The V gene end was trimmed by 10 bases and the J gene end by 5 bases; junction bases not matched to a gene: 8. Germline V gives CDR1 MDHEN, CDR2 SYDVKM. The CDR3 covers 14 residues. The CDR3 coding sequence is TGTGCCACACTACCTGGACAGGGGACCGGGGAGCTGTTTTTT. Its protein product is CATLPGQGTGELFF.

The gene calls are TRBV3-1 (or the pseudogene TRBV3-2) and TRBJ1-3, with TRBD1 as a possible D gene (6 bases). Germline V gene data show CDR1 as LGHDT and CDR2 as YNNKEL (reference sequence). The CDR3 spans 15 residues. Trimming stripped 7 bases from V and 0 bases from J, with 13 bases between. The CDR3 spells CASMRGQSSGNTIYF. The CDR3 nucleotides read TGTGCCAGCATGAGAGGACAGAGCTCTGGAAACACCATATATTTT.

V gene TRBV6-2 or TRBV6-3 combines with J gene TRBJ2-1; D may be TRBD2 (6 bases). The CDR3 loop spans 18 amino acids. CDR1 is MNHEY and CDR2 is SVGEGT in the germline V gene. The V end lost 2 bases, the J end lost 7 bases, and 24 bases lay between the germline ends. The CDR3 here is CASSYLLGRRQADNEQFF. The CDR3, as DNA: TGTGCCAGCAGTTACCTGCTTGGGAGGAGACAAGCGGATAATGAGCAGTTCTTC.

This sequence joins TRBV28 and TRBJ2-6; D call uncertain. Trimming took 1 base from V and 2 from J, leaving 6 bases between them. This CDR3 is 15 amino acids long. The germline V gene has CDR1 MDHEN and CDR2 SYDVKM. CDR3 nucleotide sequence: TGTGCCAGCAGTTTATCCGTCCCTGGGGCCAACGTCCTGACTTTC. Encoded protein: CASSLSVPGANVLTF.

J is TRBJ2-2 and V is TRBV19, with 7 bases identical to TRBD1. J was trimmed by 5 bases and V by 10 bases; bases with no gene match: 10. CDR1 is LNHDA and CDR2 is SQIVND in the germline V gene (reference sequence). This CDR3 has 14 amino acids. The CDR3 sequence: CATSSTGFTGELFF. CDR3 nucleotides: TGTGCCACCTCGTCGACAGGGTTTACCGGGGAGCTGTTTTTT.

The chain uses TRBV2 and TRBJ2-3; possibly TRBD2 for D (6 bases). V was shortened by 5 bases and J by 4 bases, with 10 bases between the two germline ends. CDR3 length equals 13 residues. From germline, CDR1 is SNHLY and CDR2 FYNNEI. The CDR3 DNA is TGTGCCAGCAGTCCGGGAGACCCAGATACGCAGTATTTT. The encoded protein is CASSPGDPDTQYF. Supplemented by reference TRBV2 and TRBJ2-3, the full variable domain reads EPEVTQTPSHQVTQMGQEVILRCVPISNHLYFYWYRQILGQKVEFLVSFYNNEISEKSEIFDDQFSVERPDGSNFTLKIRSTKLEDSAMYFCASSPGDPDTQYFGPGTRLTVL.

This clone was observed a single time. This sequence joins TRBV6-5 and TRBJ1-1; D call uncertain. This CDR3 is built from 14 residues. Trimming pared 7 bases from V and 1 base from J, leaving 13 bases between. Germline assignment: CDR1 MNHEY and CDR2 SVGAGI. CDR3 DNA: TGTGCCAGCATTAAGACATTAGGGAACACTGAAGCTTTCTTT. Amino acid sequence: CASIKTLGNTEAFF.

This chain uses TRBV6-4 with TRBJ1-2; no clear D. The CDR3 contains 13 residues. The ends were cut back, 0 bases at V and 7 bases at J, with 9 bases in the middle. CDR1 and CDR2 from the germline V gene are MRHNA and SNTAGT. The CDR3 DNA is TGTGCCAGCAGTGACTCCGCGGGATTTGGCTACACCTTC. Amino acids: CASSDSAGFGYTF.

This chain uses TRBV7-2 with TRBJ1-2; TRBD1 is a possible D gene (6 bases). V was clipped by 2 bases and J by 2 bases, with 9 bases between them. There are 14 residues in the CDR3. Germline CDR1 SGHTA, CDR2 FQGNSA. For the CDR3, the DNA is TGTGCCAGCAGCTTACAGGGGCGAAACTATGGCTACACCTTC. Amino acid sequence: CASSLQGRNYGYTF. The full variable domain, its missing parts supplied by reference TRBV7-2 and TRBJ1-2, is GAGVSQSPSNKVTEKGKDVELRCDPISGHTALYWYRQSLGQGLEFLIYFQGNSAPDKSGLPSDRFSAERTGGSVSTLTIQRTQQEDSAVYLCASSLQGRNYGYTFGSGTRLTVV.

The chain links TRBV5-1 to TRBJ2-2; TRBD1 matches at 9 bases. After removal of 3 bases from V and 2 bases from J, the junction contained 2 bases not matched to a gene. The germline CDR1 and CDR2 sequences are SGHRS and YFSETQ. The CDR3 is 15 amino acids. The DNA of the CDR3 is TGCGCCAGCAGCTCGGGACAGGGCAACACCGGGGAGCTGTTTTTT. The encoded protein is CASSSGQGNTGELFF.

Worth noting for this clone: Other DNA sequences in the same sample also yield this CDR3. This sequence joins TRBV3-1 (or the pseudogene TRBV3-2) and TRBJ2-1; D remains unclear. The CDR3 is made up of 14 amino acids. V dropped 1 base and J dropped 3 bases, with 7 bases sitting between them. Germline values: CDR1 LGHDT, CDR2 YNNKEL (reference sequence). In DNA, the CDR3 is TGTGCCAGCAGCCAAGTTTCGAGCTACAATGAGCAGTTCTTC. Protein: CASSQVSSYNEQFF.

This clone was recorded only once. The rearrangement links TRBV19 to TRBJ2-3; either TRBD1 or TRBD2 may fit D (5 bases each). The V end lost 5 bases, the J end lost 5 bases, and 17 bases lay between the germline ends. Germline V gene lookup returns CDR1 LNHDA and CDR2 SQIVND (reference sequence). The CDR3 is 15 amino acids. This CDR3 is CASSPRGVGGDTQYF. The CDR3 region has the DNA TGTGCCAGTAGTCCCCGCGGCGTTGGGGGAGATACGCAGTATTTT. The full variable domain, completed using reference TRBV19 and TRBJ2-3, is DGGITQSPKYLFRKEGQNVTLSCEQNLNHDAMYWYRQDPGQGLRLIYYSQIVNDFQKGDIAEGYSVSREKKESFPLTVTSAQKNPTAFYLCASSPRGVGGDTQYFGPGTRLTVL.

This chain uses TRBV15 with TRBJ2-1; 10 bases fit TRBD2. Germline trimming cut 5 bases from V and 9 bases from J; bases unmatched to any gene: 13. Germline CDR1 LNHNV, CDR2 YYDKDF (reference sequence). This CDR3 is 16 amino acids long. CDR3 DNA sequence: TGTGCCACCAGCCCAGATCACGGTAGCGGGAGGAGTGAGCAGTTCTTC. This translates into CATSPDHGSGRSEQFF.

The chain links TRBV6-2 or TRBV6-3 to TRBJ2-5, with 11 nucleotides matching TRBD2. The CDR3 sequence is 17 residues long. Per the germline V gene, CDR1 is MNHEY and CDR2 is SVGEGT. The J segment lost 4 bases and the V segment lost 2 bases, leaving 9 bases of the junction unmatched. The CDR3 protein is CASSYELAGGDRETQYF. In nucleotides, the CDR3 is TGTGCCAGCAGTTACGAGCTAGCGGGGGGTGATAGAGAGACCCAGTACTTC.

V usage is TRBV5-8 and J usage is TRBJ1-2; tentatively, D is TRBD1 (6 bases). Germline values: CDR1 SGHTS, CDR2 YDEGEE. The CDR3 consists of 14 residues. Trimming took 2 bases from V and 7 from J, leaving 15 bases between them. The DNA of the CDR3 is TGTGCCAGCAGCTTAAGGGGGGGCTACGGTGGCTACACCTTC. Protein: CASSLRGGYGGYTF.

This clone was recorded once. This chain uses TRBV27 with TRBJ1-2; D is uncertain. Trimming shortened V by 4 bases and J by 5 bases, and 26 bases separated the two germline ends. The CDR3 is made up of 18 amino acids. The germline CDR1 and CDR2 sequences are MNHEY and SMNVEV (reference sequence). The CDR3 sequence is CASSSSSPLDSTRYGYTF. CDR3 coding DNA: TGTGCCAGCAGTTCAAGTTCCCCCCTCGACTCAACCCGATATGGCTACACCTTC.

CDR3 sequence (DNA): TGCGCCAGCAGCCAAAAATCGAACACTGAAGCTTTCTTT. Translation: CASSQKSNTEAFF. The J gene is TRBJ1-1, the V gene TRBV4-1; unclear D gene. V dropped 2 bases and J dropped 1 base, with 5 bases sitting between them. In germline, CDR1 is MGHRA, CDR2 YSYEKL. The CDR3 covers 13 residues.